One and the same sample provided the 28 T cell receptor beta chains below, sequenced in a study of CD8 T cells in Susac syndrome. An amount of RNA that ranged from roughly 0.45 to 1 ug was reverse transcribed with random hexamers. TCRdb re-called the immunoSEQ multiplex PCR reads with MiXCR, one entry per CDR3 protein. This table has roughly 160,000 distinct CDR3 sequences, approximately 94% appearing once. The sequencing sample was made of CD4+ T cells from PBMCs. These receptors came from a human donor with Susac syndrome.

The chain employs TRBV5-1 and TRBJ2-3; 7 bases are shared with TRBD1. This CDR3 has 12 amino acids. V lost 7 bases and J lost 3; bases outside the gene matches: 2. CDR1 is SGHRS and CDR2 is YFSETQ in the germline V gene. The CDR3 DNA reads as TGCGCCAGCCAACAGGGGACAGATACGCAGTATTTT. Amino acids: CASQQGTDTQYF.

The CDR3 nucleotides are TGTGCCAGTAGTCCGTCGGCGGGGGGGGCTTCGACCAAAAACATTCAGTACTTC. It specifies CASSPSAGGASTKNIQYF. The chain joins TRBV19 to TRBJ2-4, with 9 bases fitting TRBD2. Germline V gene lookup returns CDR1 LNHDA and CDR2 SQIVND (reference sequence). The CDR3 has 18 amino acids. The V segment lost 5 bases and the J segment 2 bases; nucleotides outside the gene matches: 13.

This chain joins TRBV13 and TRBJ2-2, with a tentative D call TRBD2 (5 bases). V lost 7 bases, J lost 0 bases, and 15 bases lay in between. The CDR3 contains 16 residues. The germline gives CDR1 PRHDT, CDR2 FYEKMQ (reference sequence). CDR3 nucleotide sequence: TGTGCCAGCATCAAAGGAGGCCTAGCGAACACCGGGGAGCTGTTTTTT. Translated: CASIKGGLANTGELFF.

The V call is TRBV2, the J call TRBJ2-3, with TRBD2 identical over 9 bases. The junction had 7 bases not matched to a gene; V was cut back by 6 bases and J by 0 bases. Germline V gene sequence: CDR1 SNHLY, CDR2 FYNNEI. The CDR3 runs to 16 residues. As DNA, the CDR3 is TGTGCCAGCAGAAACCTAGCGGGATCTAGCACAGATACGCAGTATTTT. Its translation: CASRNLAGSSTDTQYF.

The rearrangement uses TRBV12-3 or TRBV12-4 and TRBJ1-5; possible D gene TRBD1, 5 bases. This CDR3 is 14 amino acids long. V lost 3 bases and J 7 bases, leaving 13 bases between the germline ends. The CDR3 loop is CASSFGARGQPQHF. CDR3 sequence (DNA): TGTGCCAGCAGTTTTGGGGCGCGGGGGCAGCCCCAGCATTTT.

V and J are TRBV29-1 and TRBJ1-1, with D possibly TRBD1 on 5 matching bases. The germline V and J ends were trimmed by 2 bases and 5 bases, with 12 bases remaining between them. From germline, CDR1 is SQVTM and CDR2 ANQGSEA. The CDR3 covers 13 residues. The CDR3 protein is CSVEWGVGTEAFF. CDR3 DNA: TGCAGCGTTGAATGGGGGGTAGGGACTGAAGCTTTCTTT.

CDR3 DNA: TGTGCCAGCAGACGGACTAGCGGGGACATTCAGTACTTC. It encodes CASRRTSGDIQYF. The chain employs TRBV7-9 and TRBJ2-4, with 12 bases that match TRBD2. The CDR3 contains 13 residues. J was trimmed by 8 bases and V by 6 bases; bases with no gene match: 2. The germline CDR1 and CDR2 sequences are SEHNR and FQNEAQ (reference sequence).

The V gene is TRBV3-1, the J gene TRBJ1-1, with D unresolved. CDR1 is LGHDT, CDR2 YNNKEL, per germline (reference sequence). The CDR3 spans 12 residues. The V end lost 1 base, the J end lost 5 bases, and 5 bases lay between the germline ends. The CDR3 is CASSQALTEAFF. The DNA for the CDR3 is TGTGCCAGCAGCCAAGCCCTGACTGAAGCTTTCTTT.

The CDR3 DNA follows: TGCAGTGCTAGAGATAGATTGAGAGGCCATCCCTTTCCGCCCCAGCATTTT. This sequence encodes CSARDRLRGHPFPPQHF. This chain joins TRBV20-1 and TRBJ1-5; D uncertain. V shed 0 bases and J shed 9 bases, with 24 bases lying between them. This CDR3 spans 17 amino acids. CDR1 is DFQATT and CDR2 is SNEGSKA in the germline V gene (reference sequence).

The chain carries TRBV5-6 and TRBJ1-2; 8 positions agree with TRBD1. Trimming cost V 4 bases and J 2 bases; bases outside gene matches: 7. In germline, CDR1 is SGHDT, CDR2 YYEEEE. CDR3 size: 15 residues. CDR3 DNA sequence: TGTGCCAGCAGCCTCCGGGGACAGGTGAACTATGGCTACACCTTC. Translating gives CASSLRGQVNYGYTF. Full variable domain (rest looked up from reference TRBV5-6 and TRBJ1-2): DAGVTQSPTHLIKTRGQQVTLRCSPKSGHDTVSWYQQALGQGPQFIFQYYEEEERQRGNFPDRFSGHQFPNYSSELNVNALLLGDSALYLCASSLRGQVNYGYTFGSGTRLTVV.

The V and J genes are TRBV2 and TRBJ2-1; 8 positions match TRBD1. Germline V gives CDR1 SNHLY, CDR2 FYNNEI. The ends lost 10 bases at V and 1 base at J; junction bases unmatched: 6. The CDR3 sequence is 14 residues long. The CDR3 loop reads CATLTGESYNEQFF. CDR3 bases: TGTGCCACCCTGACAGGGGAGTCCTACAATGAGCAGTTCTTC.

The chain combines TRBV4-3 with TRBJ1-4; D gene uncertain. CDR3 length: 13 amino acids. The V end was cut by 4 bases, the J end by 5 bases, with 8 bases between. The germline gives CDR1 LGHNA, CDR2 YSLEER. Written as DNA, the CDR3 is TGCGCCAGCAGCCCTCTGCCGAATGAAAAACTGTTTTTT. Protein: CASSPLPNEKLFF.

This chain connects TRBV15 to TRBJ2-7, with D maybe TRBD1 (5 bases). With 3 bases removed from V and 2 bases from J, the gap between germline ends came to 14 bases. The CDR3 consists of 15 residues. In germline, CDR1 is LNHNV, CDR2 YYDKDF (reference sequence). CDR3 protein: CATSSLQGRAYEQYF. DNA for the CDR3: TGTGCCACCAGCAGTCTTCAGGGCAGAGCCTACGAGCAGTACTTC.

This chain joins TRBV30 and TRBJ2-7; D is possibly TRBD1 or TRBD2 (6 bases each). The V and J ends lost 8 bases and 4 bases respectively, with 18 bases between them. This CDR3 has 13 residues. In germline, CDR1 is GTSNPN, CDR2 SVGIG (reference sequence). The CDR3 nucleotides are TGTGCCGGGGCTGGGGGGCTCGGGTACGAGCAGTACTTC. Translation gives CAGAGGLGYEQYF.

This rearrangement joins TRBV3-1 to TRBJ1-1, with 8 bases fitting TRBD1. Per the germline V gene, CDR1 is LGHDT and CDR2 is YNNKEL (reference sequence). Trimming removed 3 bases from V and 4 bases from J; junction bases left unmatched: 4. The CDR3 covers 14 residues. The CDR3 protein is CASSHGTGGTEAFF. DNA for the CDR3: TGTGCCAGCAGCCATGGGACAGGCGGCACTGAAGCTTTCTTT.

This CDR3 reads CSARTLEAVNEKLFF. The CDR3 nucleotides are TGCAGTGCTCGAACCTTAGAGGCGGTAAATGAAAAACTGTTTTTT. V and J are TRBV20-1 and TRBJ1-4; the D is unclear. In germline, CDR1 is DFQATT, CDR2 SNEGSKA (reference sequence). The V end lost 5 bases, the J end lost 5 bases, and 18 bases lay between the germline ends. The CDR3 consists of 15 residues.

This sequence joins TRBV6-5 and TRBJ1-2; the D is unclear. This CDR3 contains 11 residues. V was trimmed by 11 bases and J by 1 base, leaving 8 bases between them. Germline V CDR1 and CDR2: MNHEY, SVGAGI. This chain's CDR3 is CACKGNYGYTF. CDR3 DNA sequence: TGTGCCTGTAAGGGTAACTATGGCTACACCTTC.

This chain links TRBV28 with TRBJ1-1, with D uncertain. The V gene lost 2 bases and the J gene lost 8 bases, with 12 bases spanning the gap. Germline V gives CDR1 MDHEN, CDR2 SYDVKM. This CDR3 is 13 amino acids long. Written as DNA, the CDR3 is TGTGCCAGCAGTTTAATAACGGGGAAAGAAGCTTTCTTT. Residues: CASSLITGKEAFF.

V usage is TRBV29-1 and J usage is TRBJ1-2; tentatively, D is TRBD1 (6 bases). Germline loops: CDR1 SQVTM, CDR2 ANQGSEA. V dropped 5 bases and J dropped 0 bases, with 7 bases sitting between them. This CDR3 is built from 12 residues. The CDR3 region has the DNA TGCAGCGTTACAGGGTCTAACTATGGCTACACCTTC. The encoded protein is CSVTGSNYGYTF.

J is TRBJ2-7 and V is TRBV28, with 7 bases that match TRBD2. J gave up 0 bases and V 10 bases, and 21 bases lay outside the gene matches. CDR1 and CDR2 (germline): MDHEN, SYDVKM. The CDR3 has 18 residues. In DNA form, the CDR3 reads TGTGCCACAAACCGGTCGGGGGGTTACACTTTCCACTCCTACGAGCAGTACGTC. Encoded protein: CATNRSGGYTFHSYEQYV.

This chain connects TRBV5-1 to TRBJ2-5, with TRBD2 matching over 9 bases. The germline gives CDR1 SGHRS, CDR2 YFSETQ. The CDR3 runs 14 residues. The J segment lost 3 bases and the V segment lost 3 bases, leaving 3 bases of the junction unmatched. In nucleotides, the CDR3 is TGCGCCAGCAGCTGGGGACTAGCAGAAGAGACCCAGTACTTC. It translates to CASSWGLAEETQYF.

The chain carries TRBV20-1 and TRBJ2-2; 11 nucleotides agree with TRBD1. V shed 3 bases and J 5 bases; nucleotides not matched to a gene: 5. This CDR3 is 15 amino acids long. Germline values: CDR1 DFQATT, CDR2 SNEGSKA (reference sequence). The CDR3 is CSASHGQGATGELFF. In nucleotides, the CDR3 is TGCAGTGCTAGCCACGGACAGGGGGCTACCGGGGAGCTGTTTTTT.

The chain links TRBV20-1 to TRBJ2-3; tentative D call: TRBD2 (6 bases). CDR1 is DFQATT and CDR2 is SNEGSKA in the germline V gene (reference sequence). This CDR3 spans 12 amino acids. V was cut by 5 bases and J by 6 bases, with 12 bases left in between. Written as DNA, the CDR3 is TGCAGTGCTCCTCGGGGGTTGGATACGCAGTATTTT. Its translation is CSAPRGLDTQYF.

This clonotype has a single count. CDR3 sequence: CASSGGSNEKLFF. The DNA of the CDR3 is TGTGCCAGCTCGGGCGGCTCGAATGAAAAACTGTTTTTT. The rearrangement uses TRBV9 and TRBJ1-4; D is unresolved. The CDR3 totals 13 residues. Germline V lookup: CDR1 SGDLS, CDR2 YYNGEE. The V end was cut by 7 bases, the J end by 5 bases, with 12 bases between.

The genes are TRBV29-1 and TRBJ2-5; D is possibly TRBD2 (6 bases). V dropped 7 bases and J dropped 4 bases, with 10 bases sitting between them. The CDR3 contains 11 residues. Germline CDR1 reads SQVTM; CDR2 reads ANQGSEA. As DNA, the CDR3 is TGCAGCGCCGAGGAGGGAGAGACCCAGTACTTC. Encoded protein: CSAEEGETQYF.

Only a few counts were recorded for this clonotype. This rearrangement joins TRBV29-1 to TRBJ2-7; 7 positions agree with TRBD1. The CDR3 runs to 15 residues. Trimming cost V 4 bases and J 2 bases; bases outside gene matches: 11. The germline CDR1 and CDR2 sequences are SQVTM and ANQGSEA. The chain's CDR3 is CSVGGRDSVTYEQYF. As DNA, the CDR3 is TGCAGCGTTGGGGGCAGGGACAGCGTCACCTACGAGCAGTACTTC.

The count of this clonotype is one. CDR3 region: CASTPRGAKNTEAFF. The CDR3 bases are TGTGCCAGTACACCTAGGGGCGCGAAGAACACTGAAGCTTTCTTT. The gene calls are TRBV19 and TRBJ1-1, with D possibly matching TRBD1 (5 bases). Germline V lookup: CDR1 LNHDA, CDR2 SQIVND (reference sequence). V was clipped by 7 bases and J by 1 base, with 16 bases between them. CDR3 length: 15 residues.

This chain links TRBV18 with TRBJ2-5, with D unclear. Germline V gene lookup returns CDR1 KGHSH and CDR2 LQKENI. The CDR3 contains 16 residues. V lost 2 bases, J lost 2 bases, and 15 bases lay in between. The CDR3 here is CASSPRDPGWQETQYF. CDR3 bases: TGTGCCAGCTCACCAAGGGATCCCGGGTGGCAAGAGACCCAGTACTTC.